This T cell receptor beta chain was sequenced during a study of T-cell reconstitution after alpha-beta-depleted transplantation in children. Study-wide results and limits: It was reported that alpha-beta T cells came from several hundred expanded graft clones (about two months after transplant).

This clonotype was observed a handful of times. The antigen is not known. Unique molecular identifiers were used to barcode this TCRbeta library. MiXCR was run by TCRdb on the PCR reads, yielding one entry per CDR3 protein. The table includes about 240,000 distinct CDR3 sequences, roughly 24% detected once. This CDR3 is built from 13 residues. Trimming shortened V by 5 bases and J by 4 bases, and 14 bases separated the two germline ends. Germline CDR1 and CDR2: DFQATT and SNEGSKA (reference sequence). This clonotype was obtained from a girl aged 2-10 years with Fanconi anemia, due to receive a stem cell transplant. The chain has TRBV20-1 and TRBJ2-5, with D perhaps TRBD1 or TRBD2 (5 bases each). The sample here was PBMCs, taken before TCRalphabeta/CD19-depleted stem cell transplant. The CDR3 DNA reads as TGCAGTGCTGGGGGATATAGGGGAGAGACCCAGTACTTC. Residues: CSAGGYRGETQYF.